This TCR beta chain came from a study of identical twins. TCRdb re-derived calls from the 5' RACE reads in MiXCR, one entry per CDR3 protein. The table has fewer than 650,000 distinct CDR3 sequences, around a tenth seen once. In germline, CDR1 is SQVTM, CDR2 ANQGSEA. Trimming cost V 6 bases and J 10 bases; bases outside gene matches: 5. CDR3 size: 11 residues. The same data also contributed to another study, on yellow fever vaccine responses in identical twins.

This sequence joins TRBV29-1 and TRBJ2-1, with TRBD2 matching over 8 bases. The sample comprised PBMCs. The clonotype comes from a woman aged 18-29 years in good health. CDR3 bases: TGCAGCGTCGGGGGGGCCGGCGAGCAGTTCTTC. It encodes CSVGGAGEQFF.